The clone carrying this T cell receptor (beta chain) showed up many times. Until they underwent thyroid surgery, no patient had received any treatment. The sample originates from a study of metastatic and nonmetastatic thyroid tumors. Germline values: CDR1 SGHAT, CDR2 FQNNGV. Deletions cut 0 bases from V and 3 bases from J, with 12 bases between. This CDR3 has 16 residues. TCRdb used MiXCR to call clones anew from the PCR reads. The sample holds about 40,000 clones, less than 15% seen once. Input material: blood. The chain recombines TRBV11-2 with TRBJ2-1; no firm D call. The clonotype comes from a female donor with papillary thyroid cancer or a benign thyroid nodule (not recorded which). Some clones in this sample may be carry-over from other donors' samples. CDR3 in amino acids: CASSLEGSLSYNEQFF. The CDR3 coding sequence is TGTGCCAGCAGCTTAGAGGGCTCCCTAAGCTACAATGAGCAGTTCTTC.